Presented here are 8 T cell receptor beta chains from one specimen sequenced in a study of OX40 agonist ivuxolimab in advanced cancers. The protocol was immunoSEQ multiplex PCR, while the TCRdb copy is restricted to in-frame clones and leaves out a portion. The sample consists of about 69,000 clones, 85% to 90% of them appearing once. The sample here was CD4+ or CD8+ T cells sorted from blood, taken in a trial of the OX40 agonist ivuxolimab. The source of these receptors is an adult with an advanced solid tumor such as melanoma, head and neck, liver or kidney cancer.

In its sample, this clone was seen once. The rearrangement uses TRBV29-1 and TRBJ2-3; D is perhaps TRBD1 (6 bases). The CDR3 has 15 residues. V was cut by 4 bases and J by 5 bases, with 19 bases left in between. The V gene's germline CDR1 is SQVTM and CDR2 ANQGSEA. CDR3 sequence: CSVAPRRTGLDTQYF. CDR3 sequence (DNA): TGCAGCGTTGCACCTCGGAGAACAGGGTTAGATACGCAGTATTTT.

This clone was recorded once. The chain uses TRBV5-1 and TRBJ2-2; 10 nucleotides align to TRBD2. With V trimmed by 4 bases and J by 4 bases, 7 bases remained unmatched. The CDR3 contains 16 residues. Per germline, CDR1 SGHRS and CDR2 YFSETQ. The CDR3 loop reads CASSPSGGAFTGELFF. In DNA form, the CDR3 reads TGCGCCAGCAGCCCCAGCGGGGGGGCTTTCACCGGGGAGCTGTTTTTT.

The chain has TRBV18 and TRBJ1-4, with D maybe TRBD1 (6 bases). Trimming took 3 bases from V and 5 from J, leaving 13 bases between them. CDR1 KGHSH and CDR2 LQKENI come from the germline V gene. The CDR3 is 15 residues long. Here the CDR3 reads CASSPKNRENEKLFF. For the CDR3, the DNA is TGTGCCAGCTCACCGAAGAACAGGGAGAATGAAAAACTGTTTTTT.

The J gene is TRBJ1-5, the V gene TRBV19; the D gene is possibly TRBD1 (6 bases). Trimming removed 10 bases at V and 2 bases at J, with 15 bases between. This CDR3 has 14 amino acids. The germline CDR1 and CDR2 sequences are LNHDA and SQIVND (reference sequence). CDR3: CATEGGVGNQPQHF. The CDR3 DNA reads as TGTGCCACCGAGGGGGGAGTAGGCAATCAGCCCCAGCATTTT.

The chain uses TRBV7-6 and TRBJ1-4; no firm D call. The CDR3 contains 14 residues. The germline CDR1 and CDR2 sequences are SGHVS and FNYEAQ. V lost 6 bases and J 2 bases, leaving 10 bases between the germline ends. CDR3: CASSQDWTNEKLFF. The CDR3 DNA is TGTGCCAGCAGTCAGGACTGGACTAATGAAAAACTGTTTTTT.

The chain links TRBV6-1 to TRBJ2-3, with D perhaps TRBD2 (6 bases). The germline gives CDR1 MNHNS, CDR2 SASEGT. V shed 11 bases and J shed 10 bases, with 16 bases lying between them. This CDR3 has 11 residues. In DNA form, the CDR3 reads TGTGCCTCTCCAAAGGGAGGACCGCAGTATTTT. Residues: CASPKGGPQYF.

This clone came up once. The chain is built from TRBV5-6 and TRBJ2-1, with D unresolved. This CDR3 has 16 amino acids. V shed 3 bases and J shed 2 bases, with 15 bases lying between them. CDR1 is SGHDT and CDR2 is YYEEEE in the germline V gene. Here the CDR3 DNA reads TGTGCCAGCAGCTCCCCTCAAGGCGGAACCTACAATGAGCAGTTCTTC. It codes for CASSSPQGGTYNEQFF. The full variable domain, with the rest looked up from reference TRBV5-6 and TRBJ2-1, is DAGVTQSPTHLIKTRGQQVTLRCSPKSGHDTVSWYQQALGQGPQFIFQYYEEEERQRGNFPDRFSGHQFPNYSSELNVNALLLGDSALYLCASSSPQGGTYNEQFFGPGTRLTVL.

The chain couples TRBV6-5 to TRBJ2-3; D unresolved. CDR3 length equals 14 residues. Trimming removed 6 bases from V and 2 bases from J, with 12 bases in between. Germline loops: CDR1 MNHEY, CDR2 SVGAGI. As DNA, the CDR3 is TGTGCCAGCAGAAGGGCTCAACCCACAGATACGCAGTATTTT. Its translation is CASRRAQPTDTQYF.